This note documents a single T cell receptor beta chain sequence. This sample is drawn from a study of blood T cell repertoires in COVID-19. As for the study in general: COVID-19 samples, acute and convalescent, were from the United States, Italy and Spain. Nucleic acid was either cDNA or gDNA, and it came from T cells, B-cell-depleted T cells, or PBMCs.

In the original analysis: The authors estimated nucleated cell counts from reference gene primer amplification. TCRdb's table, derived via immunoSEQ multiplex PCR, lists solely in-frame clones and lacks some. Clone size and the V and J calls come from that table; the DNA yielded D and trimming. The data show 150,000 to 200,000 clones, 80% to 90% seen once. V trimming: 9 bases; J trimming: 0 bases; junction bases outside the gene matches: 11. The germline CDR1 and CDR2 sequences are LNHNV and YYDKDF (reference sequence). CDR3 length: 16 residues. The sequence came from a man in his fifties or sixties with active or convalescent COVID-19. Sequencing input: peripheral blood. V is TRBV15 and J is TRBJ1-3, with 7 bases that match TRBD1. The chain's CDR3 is CATTTGPQSSGNTIYF. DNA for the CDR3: TGTGCCACAACGACAGGGCCCCAAAGCTCTGGAAACACCATATATTTT.